This paragraph reports one T cell receptor beta chain. This clone was observed a handful of times. Its antigen remains undetermined. Qualities for individual bases were not recorded, and no much larger clone is one base off. This sample was taken from a study of beta chain features in type 1 diabetes (dated by TCRdb to between 2018 and 2020). With respect to the entire study: Mean age, gender distribution, total cell number and subset yield did not differ between patients and healthy donors. Across all samples, fewer than 110,000,000 sorted cells were examined, and cell number per subset correlated strongly with RNA yield. The study compared the TCRB repertoires of sorted circulating CD4+ T cell subsets in recently diagnosed type 1 diabetes patients with those in matched healthy donors. Naive and central memory subsets were obtained from all 30 or so donors, but regulatory and stem cell-like memory subsets were isolated from only 8 patients and roughly eight healthy donors. What the study reported, not specific to this receptor: PCR might favor shorter templates, but patient and control samples were amplified and corrected together, so any skew would affect both groups equally. Because cDNA was sequenced instead of genomic DNA, highly expressing activated cells could be over-represented, though the groups showed no difference in activation or CD3 levels. Naive, central memory and regulatory TCRB repertoires appeared more similar among patients than among healthy donors. Patients with type 1 diabetes made fewer insertions and deleted more nucleotides at VDJ recombination sites, implying thymic rearrangement abnormalities. In all four CD4+ subsets, TCRB CDR3 length was moderately but significantly shorter in type 1 diabetes patients. HLA sub-analyses involved small numbers of individuals, so any influence of HLA type on TCRB rearrangement remained unresolved.

The entire isolated RNA was reverse transcribed using the High Capacity cDNA Reverse Transcription Kit, and thus expressed TCRB transcripts were sequenced. Deep immunoSEQ sequencing was applied to naive, central memory and regulatory T cell samples, giving an average of around 3.4 million total reads per sample. Sorted cells were lysed in RLT buffer, and RNA was extracted using DNase-treated RNeasy Micro or Mini kits according to cell number. To prevent cross-contamination, every cell subset was processed on its own, while patient and healthy donor samples were processed together. The immunoSEQ multiplex PCR was used to amplify TCRB sequences from cDNA, generating 87-bp fragments that spanned the CDR3 region. The amplicons were sequenced using the Illumina HiSeq platform. Concerning the study's data processing: Synthetic template baselines were used to correct PCR bias computationally, reads within Hamming distance 2 were collapsed together, and singletons that could not be merged were discarded. Reads were aligned against IMGT to assign V, D and J genes, CDR3 length and insertions or deletions at six rearrangement sites. Clonotype counts were normalized to sorted cell number within each subset before computing true diversity and Gini coefficients with the tcR R package. The overlap coefficient, calculated on TCRB nucleotide sequences, was used to measure repertoire sharing. As a proxy for the pre-selection repertoire, out-of-frame TCRB sequences from naive cells were analyzed. The source is immuneACCESS, and TCRdb retained only in-frame sequences with V and J called. Part of the clones is not carried over; for the studies checked, unresolved V genes explain less than half of this, and the remainder is unexplained. The DNA was the basis for D and trimming; V, J and clone size are from that table. The sample table records some 240,000 clones; 16% of these occur just once. Of the sample, less than 0.09% is held by the ten largest clones.

Each donor gave one peripheral blood draw, averaging about 120 mL, which was collected into heparinised tubes. A BD FACSAria II was used to sort naive, central memory, regulatory and stem cell-like memory CD4+ T cells with a panel that included CD45RO, CCR7, CD25, CD127, CD95 and CD27. Purity was above 95% for every sorted population. PBMCs were isolated immediately by Lymphoprep density gradient centrifugation and stained directly without culture. So that batch effects would be minimized, each experiment stained and sorted samples in pairs, pairing one healthy donor with one patient. Sequencing was performed on naive CD4+ T cells from blood. The cell subset or site label corresponds to: true naive CD4+ T cells. The TCR comes from a man in his thirties or forties with type 1 diabetes.

The base sequence is TGTGCCAGCAGCTTAGATTGGAGGGCCCAGTACTTC. The translation is CASSLDWRAQYF. In this chain, TRBV7-2 is recombined with TRBJ2-5; a tentative D call is TRBD2 (6 bases match). From the germline V gene, CDR1 is SGHTA and CDR2 is FQGNSA. The CDR3 runs 12 amino acids, cysteine and phenylalanine included. Just the 36-base CDR3 DNA is kept, in frame starting at base 1. Deletion took 1 base off V and 9 bases off J, with a span of 9 bases between the germline ends.